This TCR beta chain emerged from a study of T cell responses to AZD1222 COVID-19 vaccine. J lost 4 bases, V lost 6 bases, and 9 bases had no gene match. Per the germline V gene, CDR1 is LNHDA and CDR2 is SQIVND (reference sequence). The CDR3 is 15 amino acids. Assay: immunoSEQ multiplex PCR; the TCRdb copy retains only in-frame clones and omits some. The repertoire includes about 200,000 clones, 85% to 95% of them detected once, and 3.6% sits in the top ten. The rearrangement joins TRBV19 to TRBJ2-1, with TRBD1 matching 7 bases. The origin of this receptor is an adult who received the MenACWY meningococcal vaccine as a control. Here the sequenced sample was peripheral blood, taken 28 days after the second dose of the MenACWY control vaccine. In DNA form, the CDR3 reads TGTGCCAGTAGCGACAGGGATTCCTCGTACAATGAGCAGTTCTTC. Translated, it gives CASSDRDSSYNEQFF. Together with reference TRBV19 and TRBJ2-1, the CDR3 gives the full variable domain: DGGITQSPKYLFRKEGQNVTLSCEQNLNHDAMYWYRQDPGQGLRLIYYSQIVNDFQKGDIAEGYSVSREKKESFPLTVTSAQKNPTAFYLCASSDRDSSYNEQFFGPGTRLTVL.